This TCR beta chain stems from a study of blood T cell repertoires in COVID-19. Study-wide background: Sources were T cells, B-cell-depleted T cells, or PBMCs; the material itself was cDNA or gDNA.

From germline, CDR1 is SGHRS and CDR2 YFSETQ. The CDR3 runs 16 residues. V shed 1 base, J shed 1 base, and the junction held 7 bases outside the gene matches. Some clones are missing from TCRdb's copy, which holds only in-frame ones; the method was immunoSEQ multiplex PCR. The data hold about 350,000 clones, with 87% observed a single time. The V call is TRBV5-1, the J call TRBJ1-2; 7 bases are shared with TRBD1. The receptor comes from a woman younger than 45 who had recovered from COVID-19. The sequenced sample was PBMCs or T cells enriched from blood (not recorded which). DNA of the CDR3: TGCGCCAGCAGCTTGACCCTTGACAGGGATAACTATGGCTACACCTTC. Residues: CASSLTLDRDNYGYTF.